Listed below are T cell receptor beta chains from one sample, sequenced in a study of shared clonotypes between healthy human individuals. The data were produced by immunoSEQ multiplex PCR, yet TCRdb's version contains in-frame clones alone and is incomplete. The data show fewer than 850,000 clones, less than 95% seen once. The source material was memory CD8+ T cells from PBMCs. The receptors were gathered from a man younger than 35 in good health. Some clones in this sample may be carry-over from other donors' samples. Both conserved end residues are part of each CDR3. D genes are given only for firm matches. Some rows have no size entry. The others give once, few or many, or a class for an expanded clone.

clone_size	v_call	d_call	j_call	cdr3_nt	cdr3_aa
once	TRBV5-6	-	TRBJ2-7	TGTGCCAGCAGCGGAAGGGACGGATCCTACGAGCAGTACTTC	CASSGRDGSYEQYF
many	TRBV28	-	TRBJ1-5	TGTGCCAGCAGAGCGGAAGACAGTTTTAATCAGCCCCAGCATTTT	CASRAEDSFNQPQHF
-	TRBV19	TRBD1	TRBJ1-2	TGTGCCAGTAGTCAAGGGACAGGGGAATTTGTCTACACCTTC	CASSQGTGEFVYTF
-	TRBV29-1	-	TRBJ2-7	TGCAGCGTCCGCGGGGGCGAGACCTACGAGCAGTACTTC	CSVRGGETYEQYF
-	TRBV28	TRBD1	TRBJ1-2	TGTGCCAGCAGCGGACAGGGGCGCGGCTACACCTTC	CASSGQGRGYTF
-	TRBV28	-	TRBJ1-4	TGTGCCAGCAGTTTGAGGACAGTGTATGAAAAACTGTTTTTT	CASSLRTVYEKLFF
-	TRBV28	TRBD2	TRBJ2-1	TGTGCCAGCAGCCGGCCACACCTAGCGGGAGGGCCAGATGAGCAGTTCTTC	CASSRPHLAGGPDEQFF
-	TRBV10-1	-	TRBJ1-1	TGCGCCAGCAGTGCGGGGAACACTGAAGCTTTCTTT	CASSAGNTEAFF
-	TRBV28	-	TRBJ2-3	TGTGCCAGCAGTCCTGTATGGACTACCACAGATACGCAGTATTTT	CASSPVWTTTDTQYF
-	TRBV5-8	-	TRBJ1-1	TGTGCCAGCAGCTTGGAGGAGGCCACTGAAGCTTTCTTT	CASSLEEATEAFF
-	TRBV19	-	TRBJ1-1	TGTGCCAGTAGTATATTAGCAGAAGGGAACACTGAAGCTTTCTTT	CASSILAEGNTEAFF
-	TRBV2	TRBD1	TRBJ2-6	TGTGCCAGCAGTGATTGGGACAGGGGAGACGTCCTGACTTTC	CASSDWDRGDVLTF
-	TRBV28	-	TRBJ2-7	TGTGCCAGCAGTGTGCAGGGGACCTCCTACGAGCAGTACTTC	CASSVQGTSYEQYF
-	TRBV9	-	TRBJ2-7	TGTGCCAGCAGCGTAACGGGAGCCCGCCACGAGCAGTACTTC	CASSVTGARHEQYF
once	TRBV5-5	-	TRBJ1-2	TGTGCCAGCAGCTTGGGCCGGAATTCCTATGGCTACACCTTC	CASSLGRNSYGYTF
-	TRBV7-8	-	TRBJ2-5	TGTGCCAGCAGCCCGAAAAGGACGGGGGATCGGACCCAGTACTTC	CASSPKRTGDRTQYF
-	TRBV5-1	-	TRBJ2-7	TGCGCCAGCAGCTTGGATTGGGTGGGGGTGACGACCTACGAGCAGTACTTC	CASSLDWVGVTTYEQYF
-	TRBV6-5	-	TRBJ2-5	TGTGCCAGCAGTTACGTCGGAGGCCAAGAGACCCAGTACTTC	CASSYVGGQETQYF